The rows below give T cell receptor beta chains drawn from one sample of a study of human T cells and chemical hapten exposure. TCRdb re-analysed the RACE reads in MiXCR, keeping a single row per CDR3 protein. This sample has over 65,000 distinct CDR3 sequences, with approximately 10% found just once. Specimen: whole blood, collected in connection with sensitization to the hapten diphenylcyclopropenone (DPC). These receptors all stem from a woman aged 45-65 years with alopecia areata. Some clones in this sample may be carry-over from other donors' samples. Each CDR3 is given with its conserved first and last residue. The order of the fields is J gene, V gene, CDR3 protein.

TRBJ2-5 | TRBV29-1 | CSVVRGGRETQYF
TRBJ2-7 | TRBV20-1 | CSAVPGLPYEQYF
TRBJ1-6 | TRBV18 | CASSPTPPGDSPLHF
TRBJ2-7 | TRBV20-1 | CSARGAGSASYEQYF
TRBJ2-3 | TRBV4-1 | CASSQVGGVDADTQYF
TRBJ2-2 | TRBV5-1 | CASRAGTSGYLRDTGELFF
TRBJ1-1 | TRBV10-2 | CASNTGGDEAFF
TRBJ2-2 | TRBV7-9 | CASTQTGQGSGELFF
TRBJ2-3 | TRBV7-2 | CASSPRTSGALKDTQYF
TRBJ2-7 | TRBV2 | CASSAGPTSYEQYF
TRBJ1-5 | TRBV27 | CAVRGRSGQPQHF
TRBJ1-4 | TRBV28 | CASSLQGAGTNEKLFF
TRBJ1-4 | TRBV4-2 | CASSQNSQGADEKLFF
TRBJ1-2 | TRBV7-9 | CASSHKANYGYTF
TRBJ1-1 | TRBV27 | CASSPTWVSTEAFF
TRBJ2-2 | TRBV10-3 | CAISRELAVNTGELFF
TRBJ2-3 | TRBV6-5 | CASSYSQGARTDTQYF
TRBJ1-2 | TRBV7-2 | CASRKRQAYGYTF
TRBJ1-1 | TRBV6-2/TRBV6-3 | CASRYSPQGVYTEAFF
TRBJ1-4 | TRBV4-2 | CASSRDRGPEKLFF
TRBJ1-2 | TRBV24-1 | CATSDPRRGYTF
TRBJ1-2 | TRBV7-2 | CASSLSLTF
TRBJ1-4 | TRBV18 | CASSPTFGEKLFF
TRBJ2-7 | TRBV11-2 | CASSSVIRGTYEQYF
TRBJ2-7 | TRBV28 | CASRVPQTHEQYF
TRBJ2-6 | TRBV12-3/TRBV12-4 | CASSWGAGANVLTF
TRBJ2-4 | TRBV3-1 | CASSPGPGGQQNIQYF
TRBJ2-1 | TRBV2 | CAGGELNEQFF
TRBJ1-1 | TRBV7-9 | CASSTEIGNTEAFF
TRBJ2-2 | TRBV6-6 | CASSDRGTANTGELFF
TRBJ2-1 | TRBV6-2/TRBV6-3 | CASSYSQDLGSGGYNEQFF
TRBJ2-5 | TRBV7-9 | CASSLDLTTQETQYF
TRBJ2-3 | TRBV29-1 | CSVDGGLLGGDTQYF
TRBJ2-1 | TRBV10-1 | CASSRDRGYNEQFF
TRBJ1-1 | TRBV29-1 | CSARRGTGAEAFF
TRBJ2-1 | TRBV6-2/TRBV6-3 | CASRPREIGNEQFF
TRBJ1-5 | TRBV6-2/TRBV6-3 | CASSYSGPNQPQHF
TRBJ2-3 | TRBV5-1 | CASSLDQSTDTQYF
TRBJ1-6 | TRBV7-6 | CASSLETAENNSPLHF
TRBJ2-7 | TRBV12-3/TRBV12-4 | CASSPGLEQYF
TRBJ2-1 | TRBV6-6 | CASSHGLADVPYNEQFF
TRBJ1-6 | TRBV6-5 | CASSYEAFRSSPLHF
TRBJ2-3 | TRBV12-2 | CASPSQASTDTQYF
TRBJ1-3 | TRBV2 | CASTKEGALGNTIYF
TRBJ1-5 | TRBV2 | CASSDRGSNQPQHF
TRBJ2-3 | TRBV12-3/TRBV12-4 | CASSFEVLTDTQYF